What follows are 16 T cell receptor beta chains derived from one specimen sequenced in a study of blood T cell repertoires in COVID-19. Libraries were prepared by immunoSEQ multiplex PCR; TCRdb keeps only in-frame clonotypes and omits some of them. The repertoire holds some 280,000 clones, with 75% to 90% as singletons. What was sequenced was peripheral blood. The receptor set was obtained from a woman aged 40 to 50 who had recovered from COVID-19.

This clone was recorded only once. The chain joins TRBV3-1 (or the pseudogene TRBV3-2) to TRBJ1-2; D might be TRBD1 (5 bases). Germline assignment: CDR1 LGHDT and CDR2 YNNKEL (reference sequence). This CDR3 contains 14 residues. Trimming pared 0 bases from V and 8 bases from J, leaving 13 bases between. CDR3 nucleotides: TGTGCCAGCAGCCAAGATCAGGGTGGTTCGGGCTACACCTTC. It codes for CASSQDQGGSGYTF.

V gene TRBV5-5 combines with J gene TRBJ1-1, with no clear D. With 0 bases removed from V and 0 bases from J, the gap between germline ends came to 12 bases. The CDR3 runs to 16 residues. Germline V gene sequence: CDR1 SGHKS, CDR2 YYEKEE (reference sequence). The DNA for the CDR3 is TGTGCCAGCAGCTTGGATATGCGGAACATGAACACTGAAGCTTTCTTT. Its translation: CASSLDMRNMNTEAFF.

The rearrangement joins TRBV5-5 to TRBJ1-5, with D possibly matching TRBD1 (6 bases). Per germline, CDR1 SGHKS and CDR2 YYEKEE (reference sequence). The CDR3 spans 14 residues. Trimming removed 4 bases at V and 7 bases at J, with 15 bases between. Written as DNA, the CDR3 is TGTGCCAGCAGCAAACAGGGACATGGACAGCCCCAGCATTTT. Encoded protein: CASSKQGHGQPQHF.

The DNA for the CDR3 is TGTGCCAGCAGTTTAAGGGGGTACTATGGCTACACCTTC. This translates into CASSLRGYYGYTF. V is TRBV27 and J is TRBJ1-2; a possible D gene is TRBD1 (6 bases). This CDR3 is built from 13 residues. V gave up 2 bases and J gave up 3 bases, with 7 bases separating them. Germline V CDR1 and CDR2: MNHEY, SMNVEV (reference sequence).

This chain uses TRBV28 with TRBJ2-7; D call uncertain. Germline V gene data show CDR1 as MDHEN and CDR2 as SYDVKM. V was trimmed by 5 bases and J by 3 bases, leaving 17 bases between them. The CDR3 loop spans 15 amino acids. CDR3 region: CASSPPGTWLYEQYF. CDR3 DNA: TGTGCCAGCAGTCCCCCAGGAACCTGGCTCTACGAGCAGTACTTC.

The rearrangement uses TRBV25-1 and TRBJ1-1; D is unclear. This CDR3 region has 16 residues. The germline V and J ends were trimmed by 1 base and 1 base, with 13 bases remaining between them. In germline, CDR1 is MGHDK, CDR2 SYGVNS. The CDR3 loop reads CASSEFGSDQNTEAFF. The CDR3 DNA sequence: TGTGCCAGCAGTGAATTTGGCTCTGATCAGAACACTGAAGCTTTCTTT.

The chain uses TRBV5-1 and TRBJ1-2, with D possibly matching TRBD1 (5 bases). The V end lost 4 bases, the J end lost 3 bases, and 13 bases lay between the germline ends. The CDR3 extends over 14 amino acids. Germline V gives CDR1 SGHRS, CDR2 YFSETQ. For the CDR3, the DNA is TGCGCCAGCAGCATGGACACGTACGACTATGGCTACACCTTC. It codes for CASSMDTYDYGYTF.

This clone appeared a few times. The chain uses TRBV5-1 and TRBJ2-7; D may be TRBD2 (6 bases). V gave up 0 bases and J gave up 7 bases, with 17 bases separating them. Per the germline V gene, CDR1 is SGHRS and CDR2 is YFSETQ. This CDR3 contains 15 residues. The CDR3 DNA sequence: TGCGCCAGCAGCTTGGCAGCGGGCCTGACGCGTGAGCAGTACTTC. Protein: CASSLAAGLTREQYF.

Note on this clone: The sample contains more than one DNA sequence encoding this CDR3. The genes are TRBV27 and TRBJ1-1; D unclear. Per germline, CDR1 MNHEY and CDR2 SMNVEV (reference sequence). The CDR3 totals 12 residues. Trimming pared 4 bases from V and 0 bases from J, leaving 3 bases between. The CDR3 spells CASSSVNTEAFF. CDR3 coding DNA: TGTGCCAGCAGTTCGGTGAACACTGAAGCTTTCTTT.

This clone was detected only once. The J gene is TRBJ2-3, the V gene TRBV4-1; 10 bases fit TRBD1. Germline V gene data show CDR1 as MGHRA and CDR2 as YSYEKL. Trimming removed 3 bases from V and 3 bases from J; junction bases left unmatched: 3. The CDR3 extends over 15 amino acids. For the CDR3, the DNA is TGCGCCAGCAGCCAGCGGGACAGGGGTACAGATACGCAGTATTTT. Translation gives CASSQRDRGTDTQYF.

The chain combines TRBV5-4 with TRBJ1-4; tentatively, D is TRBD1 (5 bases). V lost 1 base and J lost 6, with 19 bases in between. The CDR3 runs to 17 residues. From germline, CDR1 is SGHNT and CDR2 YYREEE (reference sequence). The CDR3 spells CASSLRDSGFGDEKLFF. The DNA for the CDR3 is TGTGCCAGCAGCTTGCGCGACAGTGGGTTTGGTGATGAAAAACTGTTTTTT.

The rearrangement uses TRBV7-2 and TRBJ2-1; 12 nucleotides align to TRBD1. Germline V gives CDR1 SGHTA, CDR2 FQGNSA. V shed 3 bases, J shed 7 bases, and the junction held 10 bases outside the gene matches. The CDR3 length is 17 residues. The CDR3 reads CASSLSGTGGAWNEQFF. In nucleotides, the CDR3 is TGTGCCAGCAGCTTGTCCGGGACAGGGGGCGCCTGGAATGAGCAGTTCTTC.

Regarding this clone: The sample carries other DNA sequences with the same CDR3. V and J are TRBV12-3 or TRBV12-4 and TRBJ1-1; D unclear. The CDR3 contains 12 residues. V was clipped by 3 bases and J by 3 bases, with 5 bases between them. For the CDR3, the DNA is TGTGCCAGCAGTTTTTCAGACACTGAAGCTTTCTTT. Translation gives CASSFSDTEAFF.

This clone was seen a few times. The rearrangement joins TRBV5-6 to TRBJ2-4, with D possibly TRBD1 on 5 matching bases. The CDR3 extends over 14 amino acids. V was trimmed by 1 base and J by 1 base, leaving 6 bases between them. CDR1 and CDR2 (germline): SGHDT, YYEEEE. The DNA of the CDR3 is TGTGCCAGCAGCTTGTCAGGGGCCAAAAACATTCAGTACTTC. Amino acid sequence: CASSLSGAKNIQYF.

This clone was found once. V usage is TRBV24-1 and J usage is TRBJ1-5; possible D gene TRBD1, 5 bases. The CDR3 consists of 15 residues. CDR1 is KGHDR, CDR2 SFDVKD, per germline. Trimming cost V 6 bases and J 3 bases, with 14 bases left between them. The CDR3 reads CATSQAGGNNQPQHF. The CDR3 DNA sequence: TGTGCCACCAGTCAGGCGGGGGGGAACAATCAGCCCCAGCATTTT.

The CDR3: CASSLGVNRGTDTQYF. The CDR3 DNA sequence: TGTGCCAGCAGCTTAGGGGTAAACAGGGGAACAGATACGCAGTATTTT. The chain couples TRBV7-8 to TRBJ2-3; TRBD1 agrees at 7 bases. V lost 1 base and J lost 3; bases outside the gene matches: 7. Germline assignment: CDR1 SGHVS and CDR2 FQNEAQ. This CDR3 is built from 16 residues. The full variable domain, in which reference TRBV7-8 and TRBJ2-3 provide the parts outside the CDR3, is GAGVSQSPRYKVAKRGQDVALRCDPISGHVSLFWYQQALGQGPEFLTYFQNEAQLDKSGLPSDRFFAERPEGSVSTLKIQRTQQEDSAVYLCASSLGVNRGTDTQYFGPGTRLTVL.